This T cell receptor (beta chain) was identified in a study of T cell changes during pregnancy in multiple sclerosis (dated by TCRdb to between 2019 and 2020). For the study in its entirety: In women with multiple sclerosis, the researchers looked at how the T cell repertoire shifted as pregnancy progressed.

The method behind the library was the immunoSEQ multiplex PCR assay. What TCRdb holds here is the immuneACCESS table cut down to in-frame rearrangements. Part of the clones is not present; checked against another copy, under half of the missing clones reflect an unresolved V gene, and the others are unexplained. This sample lists about 100,000 clones; 90% were detected once. Approximately 0.8% of the sample belongs to the ten largest clones. The germline V gene supplies CDR1 SGHRS and CDR2 YFSETQ. Trimming leaves V shorter by 0 bases and J shorter by 5 bases, with the junction holding 8 bases beyond the gene matches. From the cysteine up to the phenylalanine, the CDR3 has a length of 15 residues. The DNA shown is the 45-base CDR3, in frame from base 1. About this clone itself: Its antigen is not yet known. Base qualities are not at hand, and no much larger clone is one base apart.

Recombination joined TRBV5-1 with TRBJ2-7, with 7 junctional bases fitting TRBD1. The sample here was peripheral blood, taken in the second trimester of pregnancy. The TCR sequence derives from a female donor in good health, enrolled as a control in a pregnancy study. The CDR3 has the sequence CASSLEGQPSDEQYF. The nucleotides read TGCGCCAGCAGCTTGGAGGGACAGCCCTCGGACGAGCAGTACTTC.